This T cell receptor (beta chain) was retrieved from a study of blood T cell repertoires in COVID-19. Study information: Some COVID-19 samples were acute and others convalescent; all came from the United States, Italy and Spain. Sources were T cells, B-cell-depleted T cells, or PBMCs; the material itself was cDNA or gDNA.

As handled by the study authors: Estimates of nucleated cell counts were drawn from the amplification of reference gene primers. This table comes from immunoSEQ multiplex PCR, and its TCRdb copy is limited to in-frame clones, with some not included. The V and J calls and clone size are taken from that table; D and trimming were inferred from the DNA. Of around 100,000 clones in the sample, around 90% are singletons; the top ten hold approximately 5%. Germline CDR1 reads MDHEN; CDR2 reads SYDVKM. The ends lost 6 bases at V and 0 bases at J; junction bases unmatched: 4. The CDR3 runs 16 residues. The TCR was taken from a human donor in a cohort sampled during active COVID-19. Specimen: peripheral blood. The J gene is TRBJ1-5, the V gene TRBV28; 11 bases line up with TRBD1. The CDR3 here is CASRPGTGGSNQPQHF. DNA of the CDR3: TGTGCCAGCAGGCCCGGGACAGGGGGTAGCAATCAGCCCCAGCATTTT.